This T cell receptor (beta chain) emerged from a study of metastatic and nonmetastatic thyroid tumors. This clone was counted ten times or more. Not a single patient had been given any form of treatment at any point before undergoing thyroid surgery. TCRdb reanalyzed the PCR reads with MiXCR. The table lists roughly 40,000 clones, less than 20% of them singletons. Germline V lookup: CDR1 MDHEN, CDR2 SYDVKM. The V segment lost 6 bases and the J segment 4 bases; nucleotides outside the gene matches: 6. CDR3 length: 15 residues. Specimen: blood. The origin of this receptor is a female donor with papillary thyroid cancer or a benign thyroid nodule (not recorded which). Some clones in this sample may be carry-over from other donors' samples. The J gene is TRBJ1-6, the V gene TRBV28; TRBD1 matches 7 bases. CDR3 amino acids: CASSLQGFYNSPLHF. DNA of the CDR3: TGTGCCAGCAGCTTACAGGGGTTTTATAATTCACCCCTCCACTTT. Combining the CDR3 with reference TRBV28 and TRBJ1-6 gives the whole variable domain DVKVTQSSRYLVKRTGEKVFLECVQDMDHENMFWYRQDPGLGLRLIYFSYDVKMKEKGDIPEGYSVSREKKERFSLILESASTNQTSMYLCASSLQGFYNSPLHFGNGTRLTVT.